This entry concerns a single T cell receptor beta chain. Its antigen is unknown. This table comes from immunoSEQ multiplex PCR, and its TCRdb copy is limited to in-frame clones, with some not included. The sample includes more than 45,000 clones, about three quarters of them seen just once. The sample comes from a study of PD-1 blockade in classical Hodgkin lymphoma. Findings and caveats of the study: The baseline diversity of complete responders showed similarity to that of newly diagnosed patients. Repertoire differences have undefined causes, possibly disease activity or prior therapy.

No patient escaped relapse after autologous stem cell transplantation, and brentuximab vedotin exposure varied. The sequencing used peripheral blood mononuclear cells (PBMCs), collected at baseline. The source of this sequence is a human donor with classical Hodgkin lymphoma.

DNA for the CDR3: TGTGCCAGCAGCGAAGCACCGGGGGGGGCGAGAGCGAGGAACACTGAAGCTTTCTTT. It yields the protein CASSEAPGGARARNTEAFF. The rearrangement links TRBV4-2 to TRBJ1-1, with a tentative D call TRBD1 (6 bases). The CDR3 is 19 residues long. Germline V lookup: CDR1 LGHNA, CDR2 YNFKEQ. V was pared by 5 bases and J by 1 base, with 26 bases between.